The rows below give T cell receptor beta chains drawn from one sample of a study of blood T cell repertoires in COVID-19. The method was immunoSEQ multiplex PCR; TCRdb's version includes in-frame clones alone and lacks a portion of them. The data hold some 80,000 clones, with more than 75% observed a single time. Sample: peripheral blood. The origin of the receptors is a woman of 80 years or more with active or convalescent COVID-19. The CDR3 runs from the conserved cysteine through the conserved F or W. D genes are given only for firm matches. Part of the rows lack a size; the others show once, few, many or a class for expanded clones.

V: TRBV5-4; size: .; D: .; J: TRBJ2-1; CDR3: CASSLAESGGGNEQFF; DNA: TGTGCCAGCAGCTTGGCCGAGTCCGGGGGTGGGAATGAGCAGTTCTTC
V: TRBV5-1; size: .; D: .; J: TRBJ1-5; CDR3: CASSLEGASNQPQHF; DNA: TGCGCCAGCAGCTTGGAGGGAGCGAGCAATCAGCCCCAGCATTTT
V: TRBV10-3; size: .; D: .; J: TRBJ1-1; CDR3: CAISDGENTEAFF; DNA: TGTGCCATCAGTGACGGGGAGAACACTGAAGCTTTCTTT
V: TRBV12-3/TRBV12-4; size: few; D: .; J: TRBJ1-5; CDR3: CASSLNSKQPQHF; DNA: TGTGCCAGCAGTTTAAACAGTAAGCAGCCCCAGCATTTT
V: TRBV9; size: once; D: .; J: TRBJ1-3; CDR3: CASSVGRERNTIYF; DNA: TGTGCCAGCAGCGTCGGAAGGGAGAGAAACACCATATATTTT
V: TRBV6-2/TRBV6-3; size: .; D: TRBD1; J: TRBJ1-6; CDR3: CASSWDRGHNSPLHF; DNA: TGTGCCAGCAGTTGGGACAGGGGGCATAATTCACCCCTCCACTTT
V: TRBV29-1; size: .; D: .; J: TRBJ1-6; CDR3: CSVATGSNSPLHF; DNA: TGCAGCGTCGCAACAGGATCAAATTCACCCCTCCACTTT
V: TRBV19; size: .; D: TRBD2; J: TRBJ2-2; CDR3: CASSMGLAGNTGELFF; DNA: TGTGCCAGTAGTATGGGACTAGCGGGCAACACCGGGGAGCTGTTTTTT
V: TRBV5-8; size: .; D: TRBD1; J: TRBJ1-2; CDR3: CASSGGTGRANYGYTF; DNA: TGTGCCAGCAGCGGAGGGACAGGGAGGGCTAACTATGGCTACACCTTC
V: TRBV2; size: .; D: .; J: TRBJ2-1; CDR3: CASLGGRSSSYNEQFF; DNA: TGTGCCAGCCTAGGAGGCCGTTCGAGCTCCTACAATGAGCAGTTCTTC
V: TRBV6-5; size: .; D: .; J: TRBJ2-5; CDR3: CASSYSIWGGGETQYF; DNA: TGTGCCAGCAGTTACTCGATATGGGGAGGAGGGGAGACCCAGTACTTC
V: TRBV5-1; size: .; D: TRBD1; J: TRBJ2-3; CDR3: CASSWAGTGTGDTQYF; DNA: TGCGCCAGCAGCTGGGCCGGGACAGGGACGGGAGATACGCAGTATTTT
V: TRBV9; size: .; D: TRBD2; J: TRBJ2-7; CDR3: CASSVGSSGGAYEQYF; DNA: TGTGCCAGCAGCGTAGGGTCTAGCGGGGGGGCCTACGAGCAGTACTTC
V: TRBV10-3; size: .; D: .; J: TRBJ1-2; CDR3: CAISAQGEYGYTF; DNA: TGTGCCATCAGTGCCCAGGGCGAGTATGGCTACACCTTC